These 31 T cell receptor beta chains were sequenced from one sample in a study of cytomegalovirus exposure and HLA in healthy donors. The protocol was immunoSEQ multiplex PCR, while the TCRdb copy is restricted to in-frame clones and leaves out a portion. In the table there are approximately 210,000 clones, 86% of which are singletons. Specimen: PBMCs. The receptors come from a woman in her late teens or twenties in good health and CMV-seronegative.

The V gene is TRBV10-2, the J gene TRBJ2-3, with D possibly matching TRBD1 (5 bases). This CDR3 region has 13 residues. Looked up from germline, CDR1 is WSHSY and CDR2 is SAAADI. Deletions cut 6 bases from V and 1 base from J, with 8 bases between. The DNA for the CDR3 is TGCGCCAGCAGAAAACAGGGCACAGATACGCAGTATTTT. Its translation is CASRKQGTDTQYF.

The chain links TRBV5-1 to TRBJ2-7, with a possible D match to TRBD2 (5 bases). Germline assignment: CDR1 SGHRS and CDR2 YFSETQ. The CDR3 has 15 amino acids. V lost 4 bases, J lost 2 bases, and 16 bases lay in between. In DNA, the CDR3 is TGCGCCAGCAGCCAAGGAGGCAGGAAGCCCTACGAGCAGTACTTC. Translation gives CASSQGGRKPYEQYF.

The CDR3 loop is CASSLQRGRRGEQYF. The DNA of the CDR3 is TGTGCCAGCAGTTTACAGCGGGGACGTCGTGGCGAGCAGTACTTC. The rearrangement joins TRBV27 to TRBJ2-7; 7 nucleotides align to TRBD2. Germline assignment: CDR1 MNHEY and CDR2 SMNVEV (reference sequence). CDR3 length: 15 residues. The V gene end was trimmed by 2 bases and the J gene end by 6 bases; junction bases not matched to a gene: 10.

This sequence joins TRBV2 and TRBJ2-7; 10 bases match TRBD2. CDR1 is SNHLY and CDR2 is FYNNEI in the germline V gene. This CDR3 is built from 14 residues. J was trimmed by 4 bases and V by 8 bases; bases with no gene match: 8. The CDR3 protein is CASYSGGFLYEQYF. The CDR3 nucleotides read TGTGCCAGCTATAGCGGGGGGTTTCTATACGAGCAGTACTTC.

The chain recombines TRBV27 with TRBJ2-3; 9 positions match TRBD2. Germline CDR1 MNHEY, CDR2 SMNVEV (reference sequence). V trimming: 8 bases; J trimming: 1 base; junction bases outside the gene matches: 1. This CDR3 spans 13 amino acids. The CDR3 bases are TGTGCCAGCCGACTAGCGGGCACAGATACGCAGTATTTT. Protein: CASRLAGTDTQYF.

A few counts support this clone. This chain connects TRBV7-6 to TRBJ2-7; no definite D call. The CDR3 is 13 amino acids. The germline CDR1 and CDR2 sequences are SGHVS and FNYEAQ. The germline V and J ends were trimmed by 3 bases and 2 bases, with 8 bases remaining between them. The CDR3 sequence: CASSLESTYEQYF. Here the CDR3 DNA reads TGTGCCAGCAGCTTGGAGTCCACCTACGAGCAGTACTTC.

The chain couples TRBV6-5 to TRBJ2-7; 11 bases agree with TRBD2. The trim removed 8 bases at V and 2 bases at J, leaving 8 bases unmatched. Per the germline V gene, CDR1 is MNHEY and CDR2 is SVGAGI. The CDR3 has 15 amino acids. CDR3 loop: CASGNQGLAAYEQYF. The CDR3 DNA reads TGTGCCAGCGGTAATCAGGGACTAGCGGCCTACGAGCAGTACTTC.

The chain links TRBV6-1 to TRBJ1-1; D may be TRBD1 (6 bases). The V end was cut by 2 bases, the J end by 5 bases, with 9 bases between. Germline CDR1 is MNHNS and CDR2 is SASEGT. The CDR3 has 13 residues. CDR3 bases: TGTGCCAGCAGTGAAACAGGGCGTACTGAAGCTTTCTTT. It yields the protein CASSETGRTEAFF.

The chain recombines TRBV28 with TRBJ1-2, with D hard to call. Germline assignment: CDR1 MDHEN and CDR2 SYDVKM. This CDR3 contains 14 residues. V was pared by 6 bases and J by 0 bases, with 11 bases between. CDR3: CASRTVHSNYGYTF. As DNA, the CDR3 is TGTGCCAGCAGAACAGTTCACTCTAACTATGGCTACACCTTC.

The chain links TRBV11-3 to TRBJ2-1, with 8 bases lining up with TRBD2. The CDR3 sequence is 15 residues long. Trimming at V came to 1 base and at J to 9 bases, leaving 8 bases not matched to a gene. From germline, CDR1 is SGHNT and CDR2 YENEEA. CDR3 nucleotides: TGTGCCAGCAGCTTAGGAACGGGGGGGCTTAGTGAGCAGTTCTTC. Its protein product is CASSLGTGGLSEQFF.

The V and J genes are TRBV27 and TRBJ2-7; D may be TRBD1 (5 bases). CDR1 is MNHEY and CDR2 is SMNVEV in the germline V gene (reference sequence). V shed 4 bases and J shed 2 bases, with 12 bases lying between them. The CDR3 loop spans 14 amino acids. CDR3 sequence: CASSSWQGTYEQYF. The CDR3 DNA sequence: TGTGCCAGCAGTTCCTGGCAGGGAACCTACGAGCAGTACTTC.

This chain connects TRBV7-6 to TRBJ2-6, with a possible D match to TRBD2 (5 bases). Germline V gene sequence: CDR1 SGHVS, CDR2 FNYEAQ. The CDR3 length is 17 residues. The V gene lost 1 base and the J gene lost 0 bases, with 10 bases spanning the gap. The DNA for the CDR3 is TGTGCCAGCAGCTTAGTTCCAGGAGGCTCTGGGGCCAACGTCCTGACTTTC. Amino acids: CASSLVPGGSGANVLTF.

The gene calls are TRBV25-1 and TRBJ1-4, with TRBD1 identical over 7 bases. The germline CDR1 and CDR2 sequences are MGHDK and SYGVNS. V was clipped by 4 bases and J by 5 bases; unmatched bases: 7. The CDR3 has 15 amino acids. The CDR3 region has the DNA TGTGCCAGCAGTGTACCCTCGGGACAGAATGAAAAACTGTTTTTT. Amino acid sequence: CASSVPSGQNEKLFF.

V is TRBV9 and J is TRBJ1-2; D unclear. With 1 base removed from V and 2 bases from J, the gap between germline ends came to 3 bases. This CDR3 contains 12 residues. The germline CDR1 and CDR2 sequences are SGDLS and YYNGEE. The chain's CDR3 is CASSVQNYGYTF. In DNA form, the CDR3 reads TGTGCCAGCAGCGTACAGAACTATGGCTACACCTTC. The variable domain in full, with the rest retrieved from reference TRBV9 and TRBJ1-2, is DSGVTQTPKHLITATGQRVTLRCSPRSGDLSVYWYQQSLDQGLQFLIQYYNGEERAKGNILERFSAQQFPDLHSELNLSSLELGDSALYFCASSVQNYGYTFGSGTRLTVV.

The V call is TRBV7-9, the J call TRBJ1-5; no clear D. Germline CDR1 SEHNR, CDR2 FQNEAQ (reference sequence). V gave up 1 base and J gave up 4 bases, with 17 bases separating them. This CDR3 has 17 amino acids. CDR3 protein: CASSLVGRAEFNQPQHF. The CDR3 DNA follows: TGTGCCAGCAGCTTAGTAGGGCGGGCAGAATTTAATCAGCCCCAGCATTTT.

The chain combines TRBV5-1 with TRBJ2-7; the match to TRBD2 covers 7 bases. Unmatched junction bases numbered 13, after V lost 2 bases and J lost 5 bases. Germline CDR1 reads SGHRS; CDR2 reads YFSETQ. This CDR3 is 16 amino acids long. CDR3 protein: CASSLVRIGGVHEQYF. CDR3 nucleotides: TGCGCCAGCAGCTTAGTTCGAATTGGGGGGGTCCACGAGCAGTACTTC.

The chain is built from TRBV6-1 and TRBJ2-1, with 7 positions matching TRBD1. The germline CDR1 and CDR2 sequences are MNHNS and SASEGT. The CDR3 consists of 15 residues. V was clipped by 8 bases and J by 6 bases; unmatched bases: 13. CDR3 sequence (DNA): TGTGCCAGCGTCCTCGATATGACAGGGAGCAATGAGCAGTTCTTC. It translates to CASVLDMTGSNEQFF.

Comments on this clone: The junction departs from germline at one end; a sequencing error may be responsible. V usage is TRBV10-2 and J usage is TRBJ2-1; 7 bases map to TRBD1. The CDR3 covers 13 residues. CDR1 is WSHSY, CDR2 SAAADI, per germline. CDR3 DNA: TGCGCCAGCAGTGACCAGGGGGTGAGGGAGCTGTTCTTC. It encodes CASSDQGVRELFF.

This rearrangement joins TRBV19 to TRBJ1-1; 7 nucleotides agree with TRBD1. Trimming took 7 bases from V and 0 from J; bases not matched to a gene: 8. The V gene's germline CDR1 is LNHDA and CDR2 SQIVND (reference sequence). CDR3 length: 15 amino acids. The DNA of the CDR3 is TGTGCCAGTACGATTAAAGGGGGCATGAACACTGAAGCTTTCTTT. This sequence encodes CASTIKGGMNTEAFF.

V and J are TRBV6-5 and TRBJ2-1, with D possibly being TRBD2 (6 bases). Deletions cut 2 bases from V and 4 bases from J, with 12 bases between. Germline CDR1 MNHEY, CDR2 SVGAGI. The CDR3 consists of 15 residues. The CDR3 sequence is CASSYQRAPYNEQFF. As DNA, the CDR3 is TGTGCCAGCAGTTACCAGCGGGCCCCATACAATGAGCAGTTCTTC.

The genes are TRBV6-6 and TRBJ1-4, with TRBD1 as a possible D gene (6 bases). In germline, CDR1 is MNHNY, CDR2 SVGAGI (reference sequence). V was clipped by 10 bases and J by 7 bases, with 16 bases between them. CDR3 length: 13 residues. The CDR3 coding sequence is TGTGCCACCGGAGACAGGTCTCTTGAAAAACTGTTTTTT. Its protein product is CATGDRSLEKLFF.

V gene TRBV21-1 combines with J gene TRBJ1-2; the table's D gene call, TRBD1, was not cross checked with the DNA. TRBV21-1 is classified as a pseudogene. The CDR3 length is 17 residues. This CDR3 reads CATIPYRPVTANYGYTF. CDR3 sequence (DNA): TGTGCCACCATCCCATACCGTCCTGTGACAGCGAACTATGGCTACACCTTC.

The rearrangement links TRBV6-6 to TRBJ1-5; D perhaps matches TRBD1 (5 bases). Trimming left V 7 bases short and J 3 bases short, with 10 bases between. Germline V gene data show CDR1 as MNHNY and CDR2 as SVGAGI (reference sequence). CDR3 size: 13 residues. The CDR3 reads CASMLGDNQPQHF. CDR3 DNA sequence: TGTGCCAGCATGCTAGGGGACAATCAGCCCCAGCATTTT.

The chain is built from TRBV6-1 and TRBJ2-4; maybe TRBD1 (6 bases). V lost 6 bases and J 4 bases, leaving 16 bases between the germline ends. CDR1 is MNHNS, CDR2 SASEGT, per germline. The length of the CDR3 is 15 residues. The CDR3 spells CASRTGISIKNIQYF. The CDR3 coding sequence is TGTGCCAGCAGAACAGGGATCTCCATTAAAAACATTCAGTACTTC.

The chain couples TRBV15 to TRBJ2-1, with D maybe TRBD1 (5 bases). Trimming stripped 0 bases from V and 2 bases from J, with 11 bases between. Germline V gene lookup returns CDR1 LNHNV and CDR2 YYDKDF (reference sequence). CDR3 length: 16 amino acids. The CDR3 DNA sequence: TGTGCCACCAGCAGAGACTCGGACAACGCCTACAATGAGCAGTTCTTC. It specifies CATSRDSDNAYNEQFF.

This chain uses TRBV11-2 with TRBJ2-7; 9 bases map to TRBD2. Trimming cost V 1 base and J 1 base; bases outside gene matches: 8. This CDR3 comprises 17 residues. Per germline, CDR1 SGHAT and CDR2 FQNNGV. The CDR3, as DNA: TGTGCCAGCAGCTTAGTGCGCGGGAGGGCCGGGTCCTACGAGCAGTACTTC. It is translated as CASSLVRGRAGSYEQYF.

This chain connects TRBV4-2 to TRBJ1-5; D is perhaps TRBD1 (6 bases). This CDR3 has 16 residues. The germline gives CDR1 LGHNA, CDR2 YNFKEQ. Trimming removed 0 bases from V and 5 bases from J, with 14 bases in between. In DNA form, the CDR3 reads TGTGCCAGCAGCCAAGATGGCCAGGGGCCCTATCAGCCCCAGCATTTT. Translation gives CASSQDGQGPYQPQHF.

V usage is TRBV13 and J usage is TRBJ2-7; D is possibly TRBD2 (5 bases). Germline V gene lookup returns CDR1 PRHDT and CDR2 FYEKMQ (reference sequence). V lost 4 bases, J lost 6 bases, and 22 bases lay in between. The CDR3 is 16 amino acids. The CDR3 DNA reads TGTGCCAGCAGCTCCACGGGGTTTCTAGGGTCGTCCGAGCAGTACTTC. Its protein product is CASSSTGFLGSSEQYF.

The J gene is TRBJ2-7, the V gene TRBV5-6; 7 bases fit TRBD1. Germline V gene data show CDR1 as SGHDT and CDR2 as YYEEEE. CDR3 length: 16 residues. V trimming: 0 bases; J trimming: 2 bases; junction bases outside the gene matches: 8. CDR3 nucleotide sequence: TGTGCCAGCAGCTTGGTTGGACAGGTTAGGCCCTACGAGCAGTACTTC. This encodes CASSLVGQVRPYEQYF.

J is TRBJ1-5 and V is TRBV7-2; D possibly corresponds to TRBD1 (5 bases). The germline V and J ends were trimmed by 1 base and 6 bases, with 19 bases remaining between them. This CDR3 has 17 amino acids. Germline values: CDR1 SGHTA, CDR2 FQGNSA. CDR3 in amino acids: CASSLGASQGAGQPQHF. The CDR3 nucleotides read TGTGCCAGCAGCTTAGGGGCAAGCCAGGGAGCGGGTCAGCCCCAGCATTTT.

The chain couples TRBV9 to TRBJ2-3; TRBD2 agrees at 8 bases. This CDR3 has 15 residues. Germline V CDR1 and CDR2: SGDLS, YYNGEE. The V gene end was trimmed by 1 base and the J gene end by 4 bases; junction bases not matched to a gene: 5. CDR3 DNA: TGTGCCAGCAGCGTAATCGCGGGGGGTTCAGATACGCAGTATTTT. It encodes CASSVIAGGSDTQYF.